This T cell receptor beta chain comes out of a study of cytomegalovirus exposure and HLA in healthy donors. Looking at the study overall: In a later analysis, the approximately 120 validation repertoires were reported to have used the same platform as the roughly 610 first-cohort repertoires.

The assay was immunoSEQ multiplex PCR, and TCRdb's table has in-frame clones only and misses some. The table shows fewer than 150,000 clones, with around 89% occurring only once. CDR1 and CDR2 from the germline V gene are LNHDA and SQIVND (reference sequence). The V gene end was trimmed by 6 bases and the J gene end by 0 bases; junction bases not matched to a gene: 3. The CDR3 has 15 amino acids. Separate from the roughly 610-subject first cohort, the approximately 120-subject validation cohort was the one that the donors belonged to. Sequenced input: PBMCs. The chain joins TRBV19 to TRBJ1-1; 11 nucleotides line up with TRBD1. This receptor was identified in a man aged 18-30 years in good health and CMV-seronegative. CDR3 protein: CASRGQGALNTEAFF. The CDR3 DNA reads as TGTGCCAGTAGAGGACAGGGGGCGTTGAACACTGAAGCTTTCTTT.